The sequence of this TCR beta chain was determined in a study of cytomegalovirus exposure and HLA in healthy donors. Study-wide points: A later analysis linked a missense variant in DCLRE1C to the trimming of TCR beta V and J genes. From TCR beta sequences, most subjects' HLA-A and HLA-B alleles were reportedly predicted accurately.

The CDR3 consists of 14 residues. Germline trimming cut 6 bases from V and 2 bases from J; bases unmatched to any gene: 5. Germline values: CDR1 LNHDA, CDR2 SQIVND (reference sequence). Details on this clone: Antigen specificity is unknown.

The PCR used 60 Vbeta and 13 Jbeta primers. Some clones are missing from TCRdb's copy, which holds only in-frame ones; the method was immunoSEQ multiplex PCR. The sample gives 150,000 or so clones, around 68% of which show up once; approximately 1.4% is in the top ten. Input material: PBMCs. This sequence originates from a girl aged 10 to 17 in good health and CMV-seronegative. The chain joins TRBV19 to TRBJ1-2; 8 bases line up with TRBD1. In DNA, the CDR3 is TGTGCCAGTAGCCCAGGGGGCGAGAACTATGGCTACACCTTC. This gives the protein CASSPGGENYGYTF.